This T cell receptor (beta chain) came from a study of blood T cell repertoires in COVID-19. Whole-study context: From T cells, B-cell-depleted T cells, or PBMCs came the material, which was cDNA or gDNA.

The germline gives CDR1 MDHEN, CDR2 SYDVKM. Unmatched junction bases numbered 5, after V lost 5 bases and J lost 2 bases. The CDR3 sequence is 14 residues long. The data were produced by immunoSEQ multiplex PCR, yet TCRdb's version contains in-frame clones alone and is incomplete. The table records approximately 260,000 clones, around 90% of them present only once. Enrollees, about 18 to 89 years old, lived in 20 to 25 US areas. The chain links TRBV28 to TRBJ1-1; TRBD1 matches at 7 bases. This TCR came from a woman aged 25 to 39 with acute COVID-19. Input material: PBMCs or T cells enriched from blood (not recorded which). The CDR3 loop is CASSAYRGNTEAFF. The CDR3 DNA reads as TGTGCCAGCAGTGCATACAGGGGAAACACTGAAGCTTTCTTT.